One and the same sample provided the 20 T cell receptor beta chains below, sequenced in a study of blood T cell repertoires in COVID-19. Measured with immunoSEQ multiplex PCR; TCRdb has only the in-frame clones, and not every one. The sample yields roughly 150,000 clones, more than 85% seen once. The sequenced sample was peripheral blood. The source of these receptors is an elderly woman with COVID-19, enrolled during active disease.

CDR3 nucleotides: TGTGCCAGCAGCTTGGCCCTAGCGGTAAACTCCTACAATGAGCAGTTCTTC. It encodes CASSLALAVNSYNEQFF. The rearrangement joins TRBV5-6 to TRBJ2-1, with TRBD2 identical over 7 bases. CDR1 and CDR2 (germline): SGHDT, YYEEEE. Trimming took 0 bases from V and 0 from J; bases not matched to a gene: 6. This CDR3 comprises 17 residues. Full variable domain (missing parts from reference TRBV5-6 and TRBJ2-1): DAGVTQSPTHLIKTRGQQVTLRCSPKSGHDTVSWYQQALGQGPQFIFQYYEEEERQRGNFPDRFSGHQFPNYSSELNVNALLLGDSALYLCASSLALAVNSYNEQFFGPGTRLTVL.

The genes are TRBV5-1 and TRBJ1-1, with D uncertain. Germline lookup yields CDR1 SGHRS and CDR2 YFSETQ. Trimming took 1 base from V and 1 from J, leaving 17 bases between them. CDR3 length equals 17 residues. DNA for the CDR3: TGCGCCAGCAGCTTGAATATGGCTTCAACCCCGAACACTGAAGCTTTCTTT. It codes for CASSLNMASTPNTEAFF. The entire variable domain, with the rest obtained from reference TRBV5-1 and TRBJ1-1, is as follows: KAGVTQTPRYLIKTRGQQVTLSCSPISGHRSVSWYQQTPGQGLQFLFEYFSETQRNKGNFPGRFSGRQFSNSRSEMNVSTLELGDSALYLCASSLNMASTPNTEAFFGQGTRLTVV.

The chain uses TRBV3-1 (or the pseudogene TRBV3-2) and TRBJ1-2; no firm D call. The germline V gene encodes CDR1 LGHDT and CDR2 YNNKEL (reference sequence). The CDR3 has 13 residues. Trimming removed 1 base from V and 6 bases from J, with 9 bases in between. CDR3 residues: CASSQGAPHGYTF. CDR3 DNA: TGTGCCAGCAGCCAAGGGGCACCCCATGGCTACACCTTC.

The rearrangement uses TRBV28 and TRBJ1-2; 9 bases match TRBD1. Germline CDR1 MDHEN, CDR2 SYDVKM. The CDR3 contains 15 residues. V dropped 6 bases and J dropped 0; count of bases not matched to a gene: 5. In DNA form, the CDR3 reads TGTGCCAGCAGCTCCGGGACAGGGACTAACTATGGCTACACCTTC. Protein: CASSSGTGTNYGYTF.

The V and J genes are TRBV5-1 and TRBJ1-4; 10 bases agree with TRBD1. The V gene end was trimmed by 0 bases and the J gene end by 8 bases; junction bases not matched to a gene: 7. This CDR3 region has 16 residues. Germline CDR1 reads SGHRS; CDR2 reads YFSETQ. This CDR3 is CASSLDPGQGREKLFF. The DNA of the CDR3 is TGCGCCAGCAGCTTGGACCCGGGACAGGGGAGGGAAAAACTGTTTTTT. Complete variable domain (other parts from reference TRBV5-1 and TRBJ1-4): KAGVTQTPRYLIKTRGQQVTLSCSPISGHRSVSWYQQTPGQGLQFLFEYFSETQRNKGNFPGRFSGRQFSNSRSEMNVSTLELGDSALYLCASSLDPGQGREKLFFGSGTQLSVL.

The chain joins TRBV7-6 to TRBJ2-4; 9 bases fit TRBD1. V shed 1 base and J 3 bases; nucleotides not matched to a gene: 4. The CDR3 is 16 residues long. Germline V CDR1 and CDR2: SGHVS, FNYEAQ. In nucleotides, the CDR3 is TGTGCCAGCAGCTTAGGGACAGGGGCGAACAAAAACATTCAGTACTTC. It encodes CASSLGTGANKNIQYF.

V gene TRBV27 combines with J gene TRBJ2-1, with 13 nucleotides matching TRBD2. The CDR3 extends over 15 amino acids. The V and J ends lost 4 bases and 6 bases, in that order; junction bases with no gene match: 3. Germline V gene data show CDR1 as MNHEY and CDR2 as SMNVEV (reference sequence). The CDR3 protein is CASSSWTSGSNEQFF. For the CDR3, the DNA is TGTGCCAGCAGTTCCTGGACTAGCGGGAGCAATGAGCAGTTCTTC.

This clone showed up just once. The genes are TRBV19 and TRBJ1-2, with a weak D call TRBD1 (5 bases). This CDR3 has 13 residues. Looked up from germline, CDR1 is LNHDA and CDR2 is SQIVND (reference sequence). V dropped 3 bases and J dropped 8 bases, with 13 bases sitting between them. The CDR3 nucleotides read TGTGCCAGTAGTATGGGGCGGGAGTCCGGCTACACCTTC. It codes for CASSMGRESGYTF.

The rearrangement uses TRBV6-5 and TRBJ1-2, with 10 bases lining up with TRBD1. Germline V gives CDR1 MNHEY, CDR2 SVGAGI. V lost 8 bases to trimming and J lost 4 bases; unmatched junction nucleotides: 10. The CDR3 covers 15 residues. Written as DNA, the CDR3 is TGTGCCAGCGGCGGAGGGACAGGGGATTTCTATGGCTACACCTTC. This codes for CASGGGTGDFYGYTF.

The rearrangement links TRBV24-1 to TRBJ2-2; TRBD1 agrees at 8 bases. J gave up 3 bases and V 5 bases, and 7 bases lay outside the gene matches. Germline loops: CDR1 KGHDR, CDR2 SFDVKD. The CDR3 totals 16 residues. CDR3 nucleotides: TGTGCCACCAGTGTCAAGGACAGGGACCACACCGGGGAGCTGTTTTTT. Amino acid sequence: CATSVKDRDHTGELFF.

This chain uses TRBV4-2 with TRBJ1-3, with 9 bases that match TRBD1. The V gene end was trimmed by 0 bases and the J gene end by 6 bases; junction bases not matched to a gene: 6. Germline CDR1 reads LGHNA; CDR2 reads YNFKEQ. The CDR3 extends over 16 amino acids. CDR3 residues: CASSQDYRDRVNTIYF. In DNA form, the CDR3 reads TGTGCCAGCAGCCAAGATTACCGGGACAGGGTAAACACCATATATTTT.

The chain is built from TRBV3-1 (or the pseudogene TRBV3-2) and TRBJ1-6; 7 bases are shared with TRBD1. CDR3 length: 14 amino acids. CDR1 LGHDT and CDR2 YNNKEL come from the germline V gene (reference sequence). After removal of 6 bases from V and 9 bases from J, the junction contained 8 bases not matched to a gene. This CDR3 reads CASSHRGRFSPLHF. The CDR3 coding sequence is TGTGCCAGCAGTCACAGGGGTCGTTTTTCACCCCTCCACTTT.

V gene TRBV2 combines with J gene TRBJ2-1, with 12 bases aligning to TRBD2. This CDR3 comprises 14 residues. The J segment lost 9 bases and the V segment lost 5 bases, leaving 5 bases of the junction unmatched. Per the germline V gene, CDR1 is SNHLY and CDR2 is FYNNEI. As DNA, the CDR3 is TGTGCCAGCAGTCGACTAGCGGGAGAAGGTGAGCAGTTCTTC. Its translation is CASSRLAGEGEQFF. Looking up the rest from reference TRBV2 and TRBJ2-1 gives the full variable domain: EPEVTQTPSHQVTQMGQEVILRCVPISNHLYFYWYRQILGQKVEFLVSFYNNEISEKSEIFDDQFSVERPDGSNFTLKIRSTKLEDSAMYFCASSRLAGEGEQFFGPGTRLTVL.

The rearrangement uses TRBV19 and TRBJ2-3, with 7 bases aligning to TRBD2. The CDR3 is made up of 15 amino acids. The junction had 4 bases not matched to a gene; V was cut back by 3 bases and J by 1 base. CDR1 is LNHDA and CDR2 is SQIVND in the germline V gene (reference sequence). CDR3 residues: CASSIGLVGTDTQYF. The CDR3 DNA reads as TGTGCCAGTAGTATCGGACTAGTCGGCACAGATACGCAGTATTTT.

The CDR3 DNA reads TGCGCCAGCAGCCAAGATATATCGGACCGGGGAGACAAAAACATTCAGTACTTC. Protein: CASSQDISDRGDKNIQYF. The chain combines TRBV4-3 with TRBJ2-4; TRBD2 might be the D (5 bases). V lost 0 bases, J lost 3 bases, and 18 bases lay in between. The CDR3 has 18 amino acids. Germline CDR1 and CDR2: LGHNA and YSLEER.

V gene TRBV4-3 combines with J gene TRBJ2-2; TRBD1 matches 8 bases. CDR1 LGHNA and CDR2 YSLEER come from the germline V gene. V trimming: 1 base; J trimming: 6 bases; junction bases outside the gene matches: 1. The CDR3 sequence is 14 residues long. The CDR3 DNA sequence: TGCGCCAGCAGCCAAGTGACAGGGGCCGGGGAGCTGTTTTTT. This gives the protein CASSQVTGAGELFF.

The rearrangement joins TRBV5-4 to TRBJ2-5, with 10 bases that match TRBD2. CDR1 is SGHNT and CDR2 is YYREEE in the germline V gene (reference sequence). The CDR3 covers 14 residues. The V and J ends lost 2 bases and 5 bases, in that order; junction bases with no gene match: 3. In nucleotides, the CDR3 is TGTGCCAGCAGCTTCCAAGCGGGAGGGGAGACCCAGTACTTC. It translates to CASSFQAGGETQYF. The full variable domain, its missing parts supplied by reference TRBV5-4 and TRBJ2-5, is ETGVTQSPTHLIKTRGQQVTLRCSSQSGHNTVSWYQQALGQGPQFIFQYYREEENGRGNFPPRFSGLQFPNYSSELNVNALELDDSALYLCASSFQAGGETQYFGPGTRLLVL.

This chain links TRBV6-2 or TRBV6-3 with TRBJ2-3, with 10 bases aligning to TRBD2. The germline CDR1 and CDR2 sequences are MNHEY and SVGEGT. This CDR3 has 15 residues. V gave up 6 bases and J gave up 1 base; unmatched junction bases: 4. The CDR3 coding sequence is TGTGCCAGCAGCCACGGACTAGCGGGCACAGATACGCAGTATTTT. This codes for CASSHGLAGTDTQYF.

The chain joins TRBV7-8 to TRBJ2-7; TRBD1 matches at 10 bases. With V trimmed by 4 bases and J by 0 bases, 9 bases remained unmatched. CDR1 is SGHVS and CDR2 is FQNEAQ in the germline V gene. There are 17 residues in the CDR3. In DNA, the CDR3 is TGTGCCAGCAGCTGGAAGACCGGGACAGGGGTCTCCTACGAGCAGTACTTC. Residues: CASSWKTGTGVSYEQYF.

The chain is built from TRBV5-1 and TRBJ2-7; 9 bases line up with TRBD1. This CDR3 is built from 13 residues. The germline gives CDR1 SGHRS, CDR2 YFSETQ. The junction had 8 bases not matched to a gene; V was cut back by 4 bases and J by 9 bases. CDR3 residues: CASSPTQGAVQYF. CDR3 bases: TGCGCCAGCAGCCCTACACAGGGGGCAGTGCAGTACTTC.